The 5 T cell receptor beta chains below all came from one sample that was sequenced in a study of cytomegalovirus exposure and HLA in healthy donors. Only in-frame clones appear in the TCRdb table, and some are missing; sequencing was by immunoSEQ multiplex PCR. The sample carries about 130,000 clones, around nine tenths recorded once. The material sequenced was PBMCs. These receptor sequences come from a young man in good health and CMV-seronegative.

This sequence joins TRBV7-9 and TRBJ2-1; 7 bases match TRBD1. The ends lost 0 bases at V and 4 bases at J; junction bases unmatched: 3. The CDR3 spans 15 residues. Germline V CDR1 and CDR2: SEHNR, FQNEAQ (reference sequence). CDR3 nucleotides: TGTGCCAGCAGCTTAGCAGGGGGCATGTACAATGAGCAGTTCTTC. This gives the protein CASSLAGGMYNEQFF.

The CDR3 protein is CASSDRGKAFF. In DNA form, the CDR3 reads TGTGCCAGTTCGGACAGGGGAAAAGCTTTCTTT. The V and J genes are TRBV19 and TRBJ1-1; TRBD1 matches at 9 bases. The CDR3 has 11 amino acids. Germline loops: CDR1 LNHDA, CDR2 SQIVND (reference sequence). V gave up 8 bases and J gave up 9 bases; unmatched junction bases: 4.

The chain is built from TRBV11-2 and TRBJ2-3; 9 bases are a match to TRBD1. The CDR3 loop spans 15 amino acids. V lost 5 bases and J lost 4; bases outside the gene matches: 7. Germline V gene sequence: CDR1 SGHAT, CDR2 FQNNGV. The CDR3 spells CASSQGQGGSDTQYF. CDR3 bases: TGTGCCAGCAGCCAGGGACAGGGCGGGTCAGATACGCAGTATTTT.

J is TRBJ2-2 and V is TRBV18, with 11 bases lining up with TRBD2. Trimming cost V 4 bases and J 3 bases; bases outside gene matches: 4. CDR3 length equals 16 residues. Germline values: CDR1 KGHSH, CDR2 LQKENI. The CDR3 sequence is CASSLGTSGYTGELFF. For the CDR3, the DNA is TGTGCCAGCTCACTAGGGACTAGCGGTTACACCGGGGAGCTGTTTTTT.

The rearrangement uses TRBV6-5 and TRBJ1-2; 7 nucleotides line up with TRBD1. CDR3 size: 15 residues. V lost 0 bases to trimming and J lost 4 bases; unmatched junction nucleotides: 5. The germline gives CDR1 MNHEY, CDR2 SVGAGI. CDR3 in DNA: TGTGCCAGCAGTTACTCAGGCAGACAGGGCTATGGCTACACCTTC. Protein: CASSYSGRQGYGYTF.